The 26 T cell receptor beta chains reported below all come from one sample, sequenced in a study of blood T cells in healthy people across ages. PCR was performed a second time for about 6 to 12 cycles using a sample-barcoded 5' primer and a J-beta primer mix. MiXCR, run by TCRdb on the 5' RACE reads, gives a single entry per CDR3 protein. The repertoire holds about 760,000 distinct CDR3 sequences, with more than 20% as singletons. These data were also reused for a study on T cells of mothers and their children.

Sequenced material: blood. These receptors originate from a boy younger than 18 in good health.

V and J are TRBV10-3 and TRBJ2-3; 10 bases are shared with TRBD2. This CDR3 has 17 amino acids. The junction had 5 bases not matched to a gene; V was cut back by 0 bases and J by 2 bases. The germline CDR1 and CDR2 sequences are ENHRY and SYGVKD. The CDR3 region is CAISESRAGGPTDTQYF. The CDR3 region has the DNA TGTGCCATCAGTGAGTCGAGAGCGGGAGGGCCCACAGATACGCAGTATTTT.

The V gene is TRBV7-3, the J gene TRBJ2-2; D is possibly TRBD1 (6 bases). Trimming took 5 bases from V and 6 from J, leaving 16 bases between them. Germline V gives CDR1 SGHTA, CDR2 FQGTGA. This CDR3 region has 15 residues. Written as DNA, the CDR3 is TGTGCCAGCAGCACGTTTCAGGGGTCCCCCGGGGAGCTGTTTTTT. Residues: CASSTFQGSPGELFF.

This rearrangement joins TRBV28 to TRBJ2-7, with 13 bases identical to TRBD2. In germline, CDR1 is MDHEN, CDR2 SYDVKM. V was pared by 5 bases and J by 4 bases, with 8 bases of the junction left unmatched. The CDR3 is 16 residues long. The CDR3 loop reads CASSLLGTSGTYEQYF. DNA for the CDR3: TGTGCCAGCAGTCTATTGGGGACTAGCGGGACGTACGAGCAGTACTTC. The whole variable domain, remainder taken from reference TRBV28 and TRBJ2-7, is DVKVTQSSRYLVKRTGEKVFLECVQDMDHENMFWYRQDPGLGLRLIYFSYDVKMKEKGDIPEGYSVSREKKERFSLILESASTNQTSMYLCASSLLGTSGTYEQYFGPGTRLTVT.

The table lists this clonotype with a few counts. For the CDR3, the DNA is TGCGCCAGCAGCGATACAGGGGGGCCTGAGCAGTTCTTC. The encoded protein is CASSDTGGPEQFF. This rearrangement joins TRBV5-1 to TRBJ2-5; 8 nucleotides agree with TRBD1. The J call may be mistaken, given a closer DNA end match to TRBJ2-1. The CDR3 length is 13 residues. The germline V gene has CDR1 SGHRS and CDR2 YFSETQ.

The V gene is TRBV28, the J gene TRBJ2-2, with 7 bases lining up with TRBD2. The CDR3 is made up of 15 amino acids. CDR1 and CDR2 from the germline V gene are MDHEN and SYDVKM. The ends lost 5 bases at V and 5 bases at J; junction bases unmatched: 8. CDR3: CASSLSGRETGELFF. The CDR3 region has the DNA TGTGCCAGCAGTCTCAGTGGGAGGGAAACCGGGGAGCTGTTTTTT.

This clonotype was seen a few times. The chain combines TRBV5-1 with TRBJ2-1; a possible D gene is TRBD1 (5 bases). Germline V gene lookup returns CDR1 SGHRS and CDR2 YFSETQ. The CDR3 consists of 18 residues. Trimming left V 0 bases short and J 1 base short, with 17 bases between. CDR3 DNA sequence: TGCGCCAGCAGCTTGGCCCAACAGGAGCAATATTCCTACAATGAGCAGTTCTTC. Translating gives CASSLAQQEQYSYNEQFF. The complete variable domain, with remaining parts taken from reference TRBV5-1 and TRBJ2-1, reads KAGVTQTPRYLIKTRGQQVTLSCSPISGHRSVSWYQQTPGQGLQFLFEYFSETQRNKGNFPGRFSGRQFSNSRSEMNVSTLELGDSALYLCASSLAQQEQYSYNEQFFGPGTRLTVL.

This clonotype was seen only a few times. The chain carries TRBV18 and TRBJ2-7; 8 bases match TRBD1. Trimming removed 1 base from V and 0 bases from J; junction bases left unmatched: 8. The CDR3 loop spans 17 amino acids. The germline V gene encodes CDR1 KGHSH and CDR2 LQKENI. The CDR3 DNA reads TGTGCCAGCTCACCACGAGGAACAGGGGGTAGCTCCTACGAGCAGTACTTC. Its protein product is CASSPRGTGGSSYEQYF.

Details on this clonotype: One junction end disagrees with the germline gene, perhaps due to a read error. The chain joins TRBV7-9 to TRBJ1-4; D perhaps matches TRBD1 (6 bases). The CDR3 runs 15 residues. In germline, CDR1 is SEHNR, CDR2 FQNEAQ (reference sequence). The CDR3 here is CASCLGGRENEKLFF. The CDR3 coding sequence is TGTGCCAGCTGCTTAGGGGGACGGGAGAATGAAAAACTGTTTTTT.

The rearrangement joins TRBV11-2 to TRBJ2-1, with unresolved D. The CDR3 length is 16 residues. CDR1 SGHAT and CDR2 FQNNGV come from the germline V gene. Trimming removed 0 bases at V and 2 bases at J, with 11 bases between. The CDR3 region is CASSLEGRITYNEQFF. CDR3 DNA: TGTGCCAGCAGCTTAGAAGGCAGGATCACCTACAATGAGCAGTTCTTC. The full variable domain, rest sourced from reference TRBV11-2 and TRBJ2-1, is EAGVAQSPRYKIIEKRQSVAFWCNPISGHATLYWYQQILGQGPKLLIQFQNNGVVDDSQLPKDRFSAERLKGVDSTLKIQPAKLEDSAVYLCASSLEGRITYNEQFFGPGTRLTVL.

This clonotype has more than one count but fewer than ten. As DNA, the CDR3 is TGTGCCAGCAGTTACTCGATTTATGACGGATTGGACTATGGCTACACCTTC. Amino acid sequence: CASSYSIYDGLDYGYTF. The chain employs TRBV6-2 or TRBV6-3 and TRBJ1-2; D uncertain. The V end was cut by 0 bases, the J end by 3 bases, with 17 bases between. The CDR3 has 17 amino acids. The germline V gene encodes CDR1 MNHEY and CDR2 SVGEGT.

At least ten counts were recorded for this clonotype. DNA of the CDR3: TGTGCCAGCTCACCGACAGGGAGGGAGCAGTACTTC. Its protein is CASSPTGREQYF. The chain is built from TRBV18 and TRBJ2-7; D may be TRBD1 (7 bases). The CDR3 is made up of 12 amino acids. CDR1 and CDR2 (germline): KGHSH, LQKENI. V was pared by 3 bases and J by 7 bases, with 10 bases between.

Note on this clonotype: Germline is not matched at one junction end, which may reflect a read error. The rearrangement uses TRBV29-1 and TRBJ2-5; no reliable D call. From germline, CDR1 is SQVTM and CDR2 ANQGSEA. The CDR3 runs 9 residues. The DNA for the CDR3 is TGCAGCGTTGAATCTTGGGGTCACTTC. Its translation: CSVESWGHF.

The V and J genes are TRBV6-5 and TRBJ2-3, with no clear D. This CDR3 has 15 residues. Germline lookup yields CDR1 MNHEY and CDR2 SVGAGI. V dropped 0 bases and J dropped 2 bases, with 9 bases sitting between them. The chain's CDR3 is CASSYSNPVTDTQYF. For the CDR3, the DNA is TGTGCCAGCAGTTACTCGAACCCGGTCACAGATACGCAGTATTTT.

The CDR3 loop is CASSLAAGLSYEQYF. The CDR3 DNA reads TGTGCCAGCAGCTTAGCGGCGGGACTCTCCTACGAGCAGTACTTC. V usage is TRBV11-2 and J usage is TRBJ2-7; D is possibly TRBD2 (6 bases). V lost 1 base to trimming and J lost 0 bases, with 10 bases between them. CDR1 SGHAT and CDR2 FQNNGV come from the germline V gene. The CDR3 runs 15 residues.

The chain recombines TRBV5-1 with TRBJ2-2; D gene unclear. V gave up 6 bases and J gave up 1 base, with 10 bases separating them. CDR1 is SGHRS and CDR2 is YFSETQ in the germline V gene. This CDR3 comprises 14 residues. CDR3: CASTYGRNTGELFF. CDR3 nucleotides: TGCGCCAGCACCTATGGGCGGAACACCGGGGAGCTGTTTTTT.

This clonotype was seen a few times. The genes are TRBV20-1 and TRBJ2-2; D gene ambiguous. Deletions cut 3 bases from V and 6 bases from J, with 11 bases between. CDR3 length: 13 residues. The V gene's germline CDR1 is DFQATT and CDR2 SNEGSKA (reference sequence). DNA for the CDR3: TGCAGTGCTAGGGTGGTTTTGGCCGGGGAGCTGTTTTTT. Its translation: CSARVVLAGELFF.

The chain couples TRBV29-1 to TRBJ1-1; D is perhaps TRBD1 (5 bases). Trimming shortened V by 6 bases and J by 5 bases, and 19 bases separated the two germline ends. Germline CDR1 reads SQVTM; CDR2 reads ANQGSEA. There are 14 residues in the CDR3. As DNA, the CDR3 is TGCAGCGTGTTACTCAGGGCTACGAGGACTGAAGCTTTCTTT. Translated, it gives CSVLLRATRTEAFF.

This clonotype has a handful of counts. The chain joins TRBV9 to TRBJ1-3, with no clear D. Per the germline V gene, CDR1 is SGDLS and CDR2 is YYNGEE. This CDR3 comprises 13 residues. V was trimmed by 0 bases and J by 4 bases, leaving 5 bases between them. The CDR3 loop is CASSVGQGNTIYF. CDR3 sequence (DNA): TGTGCCAGCAGCGTAGGGCAGGGAAACACCATATATTTT. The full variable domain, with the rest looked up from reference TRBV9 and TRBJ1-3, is DSGVTQTPKHLITATGQRVTLRCSPRSGDLSVYWYQQSLDQGLQFLIQYYNGEERAKGNILERFSAQQFPDLHSELNLSSLELGDSALYFCASSVGQGNTIYFGEGSWLTVV.

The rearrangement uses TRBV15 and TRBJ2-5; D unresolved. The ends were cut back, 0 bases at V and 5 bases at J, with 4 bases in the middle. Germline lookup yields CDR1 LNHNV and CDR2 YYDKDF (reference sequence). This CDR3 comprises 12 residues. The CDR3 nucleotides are TGTGCCACCAGCAGAGATTCGGAGACCCAGTACTTC. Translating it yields CATSRDSETQYF.

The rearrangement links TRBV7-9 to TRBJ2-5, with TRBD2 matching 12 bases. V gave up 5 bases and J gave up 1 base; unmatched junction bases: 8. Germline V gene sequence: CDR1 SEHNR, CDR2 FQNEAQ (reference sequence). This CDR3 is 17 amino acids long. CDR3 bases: TGTGCCAGCAGCGGAGGACTAGCGGGGCATTCCCAAGAGACCCAGTACTTC. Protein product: CASSGGLAGHSQETQYF. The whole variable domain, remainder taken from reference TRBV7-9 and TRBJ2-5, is DTGVSQNPRHKITKRGQNVTFRCDPISEHNRLYWYRQTLGQGPEFLTYFQNEAQLEKSRLLSDRFSAERPKGSFSTLEIQRTEQGDSAMYLCASSGGLAGHSQETQYFGPGTRLLVL.

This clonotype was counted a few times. CDR3 sequence: CSARGWGTYEQYF. Here the CDR3 DNA reads TGCAGTGCTAGAGGCTGGGGGACCTACGAGCAGTACTTC. The chain combines TRBV20-1 with TRBJ2-7; D may be TRBD1 or TRBD2 (5 bases each). V gave up 1 base and J gave up 2 bases, with 9 bases separating them. The CDR3 contains 13 residues. Germline CDR1 and CDR2: DFQATT and SNEGSKA (reference sequence).

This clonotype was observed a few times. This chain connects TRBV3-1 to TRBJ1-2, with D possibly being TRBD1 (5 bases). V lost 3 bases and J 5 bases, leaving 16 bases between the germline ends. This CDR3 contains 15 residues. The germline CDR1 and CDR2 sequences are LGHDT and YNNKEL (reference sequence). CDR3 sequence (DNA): TGTGCCAGCAGCCAGGGGACCGCGACTCAATATGGCTACACCTTC. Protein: CASSQGTATQYGYTF.

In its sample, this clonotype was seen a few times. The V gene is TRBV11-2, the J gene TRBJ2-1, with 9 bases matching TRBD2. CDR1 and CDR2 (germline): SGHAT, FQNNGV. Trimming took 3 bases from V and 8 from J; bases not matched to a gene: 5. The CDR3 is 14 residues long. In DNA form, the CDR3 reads TGTGCCAGCAGCTTGACTAGCGGTATACATGAGCAGTTCTTC. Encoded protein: CASSLTSGIHEQFF.

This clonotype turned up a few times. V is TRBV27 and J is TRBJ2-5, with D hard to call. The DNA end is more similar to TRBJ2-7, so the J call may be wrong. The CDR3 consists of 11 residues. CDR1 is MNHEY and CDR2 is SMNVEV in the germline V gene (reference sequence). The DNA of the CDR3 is TGTGCCAGCAGTTTTTACGACGAGCAGTACTTC. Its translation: CASSFYDEQYF.

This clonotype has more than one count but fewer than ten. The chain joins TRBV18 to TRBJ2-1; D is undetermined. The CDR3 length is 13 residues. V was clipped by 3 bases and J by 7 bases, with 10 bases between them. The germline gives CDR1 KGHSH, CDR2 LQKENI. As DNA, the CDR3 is TGTGCCAGCTCACCTCCGACTTCGAATGAGCAGTTCTTC. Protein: CASSPPTSNEQFF.

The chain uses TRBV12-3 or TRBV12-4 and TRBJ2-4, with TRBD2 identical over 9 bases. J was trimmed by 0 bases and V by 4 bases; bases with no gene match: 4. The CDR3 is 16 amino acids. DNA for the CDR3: TGTGCCAGCAGTTGGTTAGCGGGGGTAGCCAAAAACATTCAGTACTTC. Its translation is CASSWLAGVAKNIQYF.